This record concerns one T cell receptor (beta chain) sequence. Its matching antigen is unknown. Germline V lookup: CDR1 SGHRS, CDR2 YFSETQ. This CDR3 is built from 14 residues. V was clipped by 3 bases and J by 6 bases, with 13 bases between them. TCRdb keeps only in-frame clones here, not all; method: immunoSEQ multiplex PCR. Among 260,000 or so clones listed, 85% to 90% were seen once. The data derive from a study of cytomegalovirus exposure and HLA in healthy donors. For the study at large: A subsequent analysis reported that the 100 to 150 validation repertoires were produced on the same platform that had also been used for the 550 to 750 first-cohort repertoires. Regarding the study as a whole: Subsequent analysis of the roughly 120 validation repertoires found a tendency for first-cohort TCR clusters to co-occur.

The chain links TRBV5-1 to TRBJ1-5; D may be TRBD1 (5 bases). The source is a woman younger than 35 in good health and CMV-seronegative. What was sequenced was PBMCs. In nucleotides, the CDR3 is TGCGCCAGCAGCTCGGAGGGGCGCGGTCAGCCCCAGCATTTT. It codes for CASSSEGRGQPQHF.